Below, 7 T cell receptor beta chains from the same sample are listed, as sequenced in a study of long-term antiretroviral therapy in people with HIV (dated by TCRdb to 2022 to 2024). Sequencing of the TRB variable region was done with the immunoSEQ hsTCRB v3.0 assay at survey level resolution. TCRdb re-hosts the immuneACCESS table, in-frame sequences only. Its copies lack some clones; in the studies checked, an unresolved V gene accounts for under half of them, and the cause for the rest is not known. The sample profile shows over 25,000 clones; over 70% of them were found once. The biggest ten clones account for about 5.1% of the sample. The source was unsorted PBMCs, collected 1.1 years before starting antiretroviral therapy. The origin of the receptors is a woman aged 30 to 39 with HIV.

The chain recombines TRBV27 with TRBJ2-3; TRBD2 aligns across 12 bases. J was trimmed by 6 bases and V by 1 base; bases with no gene match: 8. The V gene's germline CDR1 is MNHEY and CDR2 SMNVEV (reference sequence). There are 17 residues in the CDR3. Written as DNA, the CDR3 is TGTGCCAGCAGTTTATTCCTAACTAGCGGGGGGTTGGATACGCAGTATTTT. Its protein is CASSLFLTSGGLDTQYF.

The V gene is TRBV5-5, the J gene TRBJ2-2; no clear D. From germline, CDR1 is SGHKS and CDR2 YYEKEE (reference sequence). V was trimmed by 2 bases and J by 3 bases, leaving 5 bases between them. The CDR3 spans 13 residues. In DNA, the CDR3 is TGTGCCAGCAGCTTATGGTACACCGGGGAGCTGTTTTTT. Amino acid sequence: CASSLWYTGELFF.

The gene calls are TRBV9 and TRBJ1-2, with 7 bases aligning to TRBD1. The CDR3 totals 14 residues. Germline V gene sequence: CDR1 SGDLS, CDR2 YYNGEE. J was trimmed by 6 bases and V by 3 bases; bases with no gene match: 8. This CDR3 is CASSARDSRHGYTF. The CDR3 DNA reads as TGTGCCAGCAGCGCTAGGGACAGTAGGCATGGCTACACCTTC.

The table lists this clone with a few counts. The chain recombines TRBV10-2 with TRBJ1-2; unclear D gene. The CDR3 covers 14 residues. Trimming removed 2 bases from V and 4 bases from J, with 11 bases in between. Germline lookup yields CDR1 WSHSY and CDR2 SAAADI. CDR3 nucleotides: TGCGCCAGCAGTGAGATAGCGGGCTTCTATGGCTACACCTTC. This sequence encodes CASSEIAGFYGYTF.

Concerning this clone: Other DNA sequences in the sample encode the same CDR3. The chain uses TRBV4-2 and TRBJ2-7, with TRBD2 matching over 9 bases. After removal of 1 base from V and 2 bases from J, the junction contained 3 bases not matched to a gene. This CDR3 is built from 15 residues. Germline V lookup: CDR1 LGHNA, CDR2 YNFKEQ. The CDR3 region is CASSQAAGGTYEQYV. CDR3 in DNA: TGTGCCAGCAGCCAAGCTGCGGGGGGGACCTACGAGCAGTACGTC.

The V and J genes are TRBV5-1 and TRBJ2-1, with D perhaps TRBD2 (7 bases). Germline V gene lookup returns CDR1 SGHRS and CDR2 YFSETQ. Trimming shortened V by 3 bases and J by 7 bases, and 14 bases separated the two germline ends. This CDR3 has 14 amino acids. The CDR3 reads CASSWGGQPNEQFF. The CDR3 DNA sequence: TGCGCCAGCAGCTGGGGGGGACAACCAAATGAGCAGTTCTTC.

The rearrangement links TRBV27 to TRBJ2-7; D ambiguous. V was shortened by 2 bases and J by 3 bases, with 8 bases between the two germline ends. The germline V gene encodes CDR1 MNHEY and CDR2 SMNVEV (reference sequence). The CDR3 runs to 13 residues. CDR3 nucleotide sequence: TGTGCCAGCAGTTTAATAAACGGCTACGAGCAGTACTTC. This encodes CASSLINGYEQYF.